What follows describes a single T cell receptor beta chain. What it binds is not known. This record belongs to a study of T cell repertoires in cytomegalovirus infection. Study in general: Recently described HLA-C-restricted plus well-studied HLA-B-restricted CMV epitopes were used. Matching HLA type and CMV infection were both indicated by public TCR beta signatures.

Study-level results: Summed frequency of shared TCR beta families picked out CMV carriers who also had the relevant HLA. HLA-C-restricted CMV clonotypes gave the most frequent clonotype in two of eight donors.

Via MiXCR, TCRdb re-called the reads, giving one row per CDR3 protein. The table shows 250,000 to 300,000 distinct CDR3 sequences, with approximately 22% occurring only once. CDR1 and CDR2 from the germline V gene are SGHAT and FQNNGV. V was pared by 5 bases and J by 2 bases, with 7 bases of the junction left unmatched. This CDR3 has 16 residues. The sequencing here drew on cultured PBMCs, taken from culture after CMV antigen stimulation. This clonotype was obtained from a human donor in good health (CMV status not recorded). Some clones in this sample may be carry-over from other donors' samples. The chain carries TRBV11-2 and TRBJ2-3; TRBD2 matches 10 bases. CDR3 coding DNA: TGTGCCAGCAGCCCTGCTAGCGGGAGTGTCACAGATACGCAGTATTTT. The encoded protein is CASSPASGSVTDTQYF.